The rows below give T cell receptor beta chains drawn from one sample of a study of CD8 T cells in ankylosing spondylitis. TCRdb itself ran the 5' RACE reads through MiXCR, one entry per CDR3 protein. The sample lists about 240,000 distinct CDR3 sequences, about 10% occurring once. Input material: blood, either unsorted or a sorted T cell fraction (not recorded which). The origin of the receptors is a male donor with ankylosing spondylitis or in good health (not recorded which). The CDR3 runs from the conserved cysteine through the conserved F or W. The D gene is left open where the match is weak. Rows may omit the clone size; those that give it use once, few, many or a size class.

j_call | v_call | d_call | clone_size | cdr3_aa | cdr3_nt
TRBJ2-2 | TRBV28 | TRBD1 | many | CASRSGGTGGGELFF | TGTGCCAGCAGATCAGGGGGAACAGGGGGCGGGGAGCTGTTTTTT
TRBJ2-5 | TRBV11-2 | NA | NA | CASSLSRGRVGTQETQYF | TGTGCCAGCAGCTTATCACGAGGCCGAGTAGGCACCCAAGAGACCCAGTACTTC
TRBJ1-1 | TRBV9 | NA | many | CASSVLQGANTEAFF | TGTGCCAGCAGCGTCTTACAGGGAGCGAACACTGAAGCTTTCTTT
TRBJ2-2 | TRBV7-3 | NA | few | CASSLRVSTGELFF | TGTGCCAGCAGCTTAAGGGTGTCCACCGGGGAGCTGTTTTTT
TRBJ1-3 | TRBV6-5 | NA | many | CASSSEAGNTIYF | TGTGCCAGCAGTTCCGAAGCTGGAAACACCATATATTTT
TRBJ2-2 | TRBV11-2 | NA | few | CASTPGGLSGELFF | TGTGCCAGCACCCCCGGGGGCCTAAGTGGGGAGCTGTTTTTT
TRBJ2-1 | TRBV29-1 | TRBD2 | many | CSVGLAGVVGGNEQFF | TGCAGCGTGGGACTAGCGGGGGTTGTGGGAGGCAATGAGCAGTTCTTC
TRBJ2-5 | TRBV5-4 | NA | few | CASRELGGETQYF | TGTGCCAGCAGGGAGCTAGGAGGAGAGACCCAGTACTTC
TRBJ2-5 | TRBV20-1 | NA | few | CSARATDYQETQYF | TGCAGTGCTAGAGCCACGGACTACCAAGAGACCCAGTACTTC
TRBJ2-1 | TRBV28 | NA | few | CASRRGRGEQFF | TGTGCCAGTAGGAGGGGGCGAGGTGAGCAGTTCTTC
TRBJ1-4 | TRBV20-1 | NA | few | CSARDAEPPGKLFF | TGCAGTGCTAGAGATGCCGAACCACCGGGAAAACTGTTTTTT
TRBJ2-1 | TRBV20-1 | NA | many | CSARVGVQGNEQFF | TGCAGTGCTAGAGTCGGCGTCCAAGGTAATGAGCAGTTCTTC
TRBJ2-7 | TRBV12-3/TRBV12-4 | NA | NA | CASSYAGQRQSSYEQYF | TGTGCCAGCAGTTACGCAGGGCAACGCCAAAGCTCCTACGAGCAGTACTTC
TRBJ2-7 | TRBV18 | NA | NA | CASSSRDSSGEQYF | TGTGCCAGCTCAAGCCGGGACTCAAGCGGCGAGCAGTACTTC
TRBJ1-4 | TRBV29-1 | NA | many | CSVGQETEKLFF | TGCAGCGTTGGTCAGGAAACTGAAAAACTGTTTTTT
TRBJ2-1 | TRBV12-3/TRBV12-4 | NA | few | CASSLKGQSYNEQFF | TGTGCCAGCAGTTTAAAGGGCCAATCGTACAATGAGCAGTTCTTC
TRBJ2-1 | TRBV27 | TRBD2 | NA | CASRGLAAGSYNEQFF | TGTGCCAGCAGGGGTCTAGCGGCGGGGTCCTACAATGAGCAGTTCTTC
TRBJ2-1 | TRBV5-1 | TRBD2 | many | CASSPSGGYNEQFF | TGCGCCAGCAGCCCTAGCGGGGGCTACAATGAGCAGTTCTTC
TRBJ2-3 | TRBV2 | NA | NA | CASSERDADTQYF | TGTGCCAGCAGTGAAAGGGATGCAGATACGCAGTATTTT
TRBJ2-3 | TRBV12-3/TRBV12-4 | NA | NA | CTFSFEALGRMGDTQYF | TGTACCTTCAGTTTTGAGGCTCTTGGGAGAATGGGAGATACGCAGTATTTT
TRBJ1-1 | TRBV25-1 | TRBD1 | many | CASSGRPGTENTEAFF | TGTGCCAGCAGCGGGCGTCCCGGGACAGAAAACACTGAAGCTTTCTTT
TRBJ2-4 | TRBV11-2 | NA | NA | CASSLVGNIQYF | TGTGCCAGCAGCTTAGTAGGAAACATTCAGTACTTC
TRBJ2-7 | TRBV7-8 | NA | NA | CASSLTTNYEQYF | TGTGCCAGCAGCTTGACAACGAACTACGAGCAGTACTTC
TRBJ1-2 | TRBV20-1 | NA | many | CSAPGSRASSGYTF | TGCAGTGCTCCGGGGTCCAGGGCTTCTTCTGGCTACACCTTC
TRBJ2-5 | TRBV20-1 | TRBD1 | many | CSAREWTGQETQYF | TGCAGTGCTAGAGAATGGACAGGACAAGAGACCCAGTACTTC
TRBJ2-7 | TRBV20-1 | NA | many | CSARTGTDSYEQYF | TGCAGTGCTAGGACGGGGACCGACTCCTACGAGCAGTACTTC
TRBJ2-3 | TRBV29-1 | TRBD1 | many | CSVGTGGADTQYF | TGCAGCGTTGGAACAGGGGGCGCAGATACGCAGTATTTT
TRBJ2-7 | TRBV5-1 | TRBD2 | NA | CASSPTVVAGGYEQYF | TGCGCCAGCAGCCCGACTGTGGTAGCGGGGGGCTACGAGCAGTACTTC
TRBJ2-1 | TRBV5-1 | TRBD1 | NA | CASSLRQGANNEQFF | TGCGCCAGCAGCTTACGACAGGGGGCAAACAATGAGCAGTTCTTC
TRBJ1-2 | TRBV20-1 | NA | NA | CSARESEVWKANYGYTF | TGCAGTGCTAGAGAGTCAGAGGTGTGGAAGGCTAACTATGGCTACACCTTC
TRBJ2-1 | TRBV5-1 | NA | many | CASVPGGSASYNEQFF | TGCGCCAGCGTGCCCGGTGGTAGCGCCTCCTACAATGAGCAGTTCTTC
TRBJ2-5 | TRBV20-1 | TRBD2 | many | CSAHQAGGPQETQYF | TGCAGTGCTCATCAAGCGGGAGGTCCCCAAGAGACCCAGTACTTC
TRBJ2-3 | TRBV7-9 | NA | many | CASSVSRRDTQYF | TGTGCCAGCAGCGTAAGCAGACGAGATACGCAGTATTTT
TRBJ1-1 | TRBV5-1 | NA | many | CASSLFGPNTEAFF | TGCGCCAGCAGCCTATTCGGCCCTAACACTGAAGCTTTCTTT
TRBJ2-7 | TRBV5-5 | TRBD2 | few | CASSFKAGGVYEQYF | TGTGCCAGCAGCTTTAAAGCGGGGGGGGTCTACGAGCAGTACTTC
TRBJ2-2 | TRBV20-1 | NA | many | CSAPFGGEYTGELFF | TGCAGTGCTCCCTTTGGAGGGGAGTACACCGGGGAGCTGTTTTTT
TRBJ2-3 | TRBV20-1 | TRBD2 | many | CSAETSGGPDTQYF | TGCAGTGCCGAAACTAGCGGGGGACCAGATACGCAGTATTTT
TRBJ2-1 | TRBV14 | NA | NA | CASSQVLSSYNEQFF | TGTGCCAGCAGCCAAGTCCTGAGCTCCTACAATGAGCAGTTCTTC
TRBJ2-5 | TRBV11-2 | NA | NA | CASSLAGRVGTQYF | TGTGCCAGCAGCTTAGCCGGGAGAGTCGGGACCCAGTACTTC
TRBJ2-3 | TRBV29-1 | TRBD2 | many | CSSLLGGRNPDTQYF | TGCAGCTCCCTGCTAGGCGGGAGGAATCCAGATACGCAGTATTTT
TRBJ1-2 | TRBV2 | NA | once | CASKQAANYGYTF | TGTGCCAGCAAACAGGCAGCTAACTATGGCTACACCTTC
TRBJ1-2 | TRBV7-2 | TRBD1 | NA | CASSSTGGSSRAYDYTF | TGTGCCAGCAGCTCCACAGGGGGTTCTTCACGCGCGTATGACTACACCTTC
TRBJ1-1 | TRBV7-2 | NA | NA | CASSPPPGSVTKAFF | TGTGCCAGCAGCCCCCCGCCAGGGAGTGTCACTAAAGCTTTCTTT
TRBJ2-1 | TRBV19 | NA | many | CASRGQYNEQFF | TGTGCCAGTCGGGGACAATACAATGAGCAGTTCTTC
TRBJ2-3 | TRBV12-3/TRBV12-4 | TRBD2 | many | CASSLWAGENTDTQYF | TGTGCCAGCAGTCTCTGGGCGGGGGAAAACACAGATACGCAGTATTTT
TRBJ2-7 | TRBV6-5 | TRBD1 | few | CASSYPGTGVREQYF | TGTGCCAGCAGTTACCCTGGGACAGGGGTGCGCGAGCAGTACTTC
TRBJ2-1 | TRBV7-7 | TRBD2 | NA | CASSLGASGANEQFF | TGTGCCAGCAGCCTAGGGGCTAGCGGGGCAAATGAGCAGTTCTTC
TRBJ2-7 | TRBV11-1 | NA | many | CASSLKTEQYF | TGTGCCAGCAGCTTAAAGACCGAGCAGTACTTC
TRBJ2-4 | TRBV5-5 | NA | many | CASSLMRDRVLAENIQYF | TGTGCCAGCAGCTTGATGAGGGATAGGGTTCTCGCCGAAAACATTCAGTACTTC